This note documents a single T cell receptor (beta chain) sequence. PCR primers comprised 60 Vbeta and 13 Jbeta primers. The repertoire was sequenced with immunoSEQ multiplex PCR; TCRdb's copy has only in-frame clones and lacks some. Altogether approximately 190,000 clones are present, around 80% being singletons, with the ten largest covering 6.3%. This record comes from a study of cytomegalovirus exposure and HLA in healthy donors. The CDR3 has 19 amino acids. Germline CDR1 reads SEHNR; CDR2 reads FQNEAQ (reference sequence). The ends lost 1 base at V and 1 base at J; junction bases unmatched: 9. This chain links TRBV7-9 with TRBJ2-3; 12 bases are shared with TRBD2. The material sequenced was PBMCs. This TCR derives from a man aged 40-50 years in good health and CMV-seropositive. CDR3 loop: CASSLEGSSGGAGTDTQYF. CDR3 sequence (DNA): TGTGCCAGCAGCTTAGAGGGCTCTAGCGGGGGGGCCGGCACAGATACGCAGTATTTT.